This entry lists 13 T cell receptor beta chains sequenced from one sample in a study of shared clonotypes between healthy human individuals. Sequenced by immunoSEQ multiplex PCR; TCRdb stores in-frame clones only, minus some. Among approximately 1.4 million clones listed, 98% were seen once. Sequencing used naive CD4+ T cells sorted from blood. Subset denoted: CD45RA+ positively selected. Receptors were obtained from a man aged 25 to 45 in good health.

This rearrangement joins TRBV2 to TRBJ2-1; D gene ambiguous. Germline V gene lookup returns CDR1 SNHLY and CDR2 FYNNEI. Trimming left V 6 bases short and J 2 bases short, with 17 bases between. The CDR3 has 16 residues. This CDR3 reads CASSPPDATPYNEQFF. The CDR3, as DNA: TGTGCCAGCAGCCCCCCGGATGCAACACCCTACAATGAGCAGTTCTTC. Full variable domain (rest looked up from reference TRBV2 and TRBJ2-1): EPEVTQTPSHQVTQMGQEVILRCVPISNHLYFYWYRQILGQKVEFLVSFYNNEISEKSEIFDDQFSVERPDGSNFTLKIRSTKLEDSAMYFCASSPPDATPYNEQFFGPGTRLTVL.

The rearrangement uses TRBV27 and TRBJ2-1, with 9 bases that match TRBD2. The CDR3 is 17 residues long. V gave up 2 bases and J gave up 4 bases; unmatched junction bases: 9. CDR1 and CDR2 (germline): MNHEY, SMNVEV (reference sequence). The CDR3 sequence is CASSLQLGLAQYNEQFF. Here the CDR3 DNA reads TGTGCCAGCAGTTTACAACTCGGACTAGCGCAGTACAATGAGCAGTTCTTC.

The CDR3 DNA reads TGCGCCAGCAGCCCGGATGTCGCGGGAGGGATCCAAGAGACCCAGTACTTC. Encoded protein: CASSPDVAGGIQETQYF. This chain joins TRBV5-1 and TRBJ2-5, with 9 positions matching TRBD2. The germline CDR1 and CDR2 sequences are SGHRS and YFSETQ. The CDR3 spans 17 residues. V lost 4 bases to trimming and J lost 1 base; unmatched junction nucleotides: 11.

The J gene is TRBJ2-1, the V gene TRBV5-1, with 11 bases aligning to TRBD2. J lost 7 bases, V lost 4 bases, and 10 bases had no gene match. This CDR3 has 16 residues. The germline CDR1 and CDR2 sequences are SGHRS and YFSETQ. The CDR3 DNA is TGCGCCAGCAGCCGAGATAGCGGGAGGGCCGGGAATGAGCAGTTCTTC. This codes for CASSRDSGRAGNEQFF.

CDR3 coding DNA: TGTGCCAGCAGCGTAGGGCATCTAGCGGGAACCCCCGAGCAGTTCTTC. Amino acid sequence: CASSVGHLAGTPEQFF. This sequence joins TRBV9 and TRBJ2-1, with 9 bases fitting TRBD2. Per germline, CDR1 SGDLS and CDR2 YYNGEE. Germline trimming cut 0 bases from V and 10 bases from J; bases unmatched to any gene: 11. The CDR3 extends over 16 amino acids.

V gene TRBV29-1 combines with J gene TRBJ2-7, with D uncertain. In germline, CDR1 is SQVTM, CDR2 ANQGSEA. The CDR3 covers 12 residues. V lost 7 bases to trimming and J lost 13 bases, with 23 bases between them. CDR3 amino acids: CSAGPSRSLGYF. The CDR3 DNA reads TGCAGCGCCGGGCCATCCAGGTCTCTGGGTTACTTC.

J is TRBJ2-7 and V is TRBV9, with a possible D match to TRBD1 (6 bases). CDR3 size: 15 residues. Trimming took 0 bases from V and 2 from J, leaving 12 bases between them. The V gene's germline CDR1 is SGDLS and CDR2 YYNGEE. Written as DNA, the CDR3 is TGTGCCAGCAGCGTAGAAGGGGCAGGGGCCTACGAGCAGTACTTC. Residues: CASSVEGAGAYEQYF.

Comment on this clone: In the same sample, other DNA sequences code for this CDR3. The chain joins TRBV18 to TRBJ2-7; possibly TRBD1 or TRBD2 for D (6 bases each). V lost 2 bases, J lost 6 bases, and 11 bases lay in between. CDR3 length: 13 residues. CDR1 is KGHSH and CDR2 is LQKENI in the germline V gene. DNA of the CDR3: TGTGCCAGCTCACCAATACAGGGAGGCGAGCAGTACTTC. It codes for CASSPIQGGEQYF.

The J gene is TRBJ2-7, the V gene TRBV19; perhaps TRBD1 as D (6 bases). The CDR3 totals 13 residues. CDR1 and CDR2 (germline): LNHDA, SQIVND (reference sequence). The V end lost 2 bases, the J end lost 3 bases, and 8 bases lay between the germline ends. The CDR3 DNA follows: TGTGCCAGTAGTATAAGGACAGACTACGAGCAGTACTTC. It is translated as CASSIRTDYEQYF.

This clone was counted a single time. The chain recombines TRBV11-2 with TRBJ2-7; TRBD2 matches at 8 bases. Trimming took 3 bases from V and 0 from J; bases not matched to a gene: 4. Germline CDR1 and CDR2: SGHAT and FQNNGV. The CDR3 extends over 15 amino acids. CDR3 sequence reads: CASSLVSGVSYEQYF. CDR3 nucleotide sequence: TGTGCCAGCAGCTTGGTTAGCGGGGTCTCCTACGAGCAGTACTTC.

This clone was found once. The chain recombines TRBV7-9 with TRBJ2-3, with TRBD2 as a possible D gene (6 bases). Germline V lookup: CDR1 SEHNR, CDR2 FQNEAQ (reference sequence). V was pared by 3 bases and J by 4 bases, with 23 bases between. The CDR3 sequence is 18 residues long. CDR3 residues: CASSFGTLGLAMADTQYF. DNA of the CDR3: TGTGCCAGCAGCTTTGGAACCCTAGGTCTAGCGATGGCAGATACGCAGTATTTT.

The chain carries TRBV4-1 and TRBJ2-7; 12 positions match TRBD2. CDR1 and CDR2 from the germline V gene are MGHRA and YSYEKL. V lost 1 base to trimming and J lost 0 bases; unmatched junction nucleotides: 7. The length of the CDR3 is 18 residues. This CDR3 is CASSQAGLAGRSSYEQYF. The CDR3 nucleotides read TGCGCCAGCAGCCAAGCGGGACTAGCGGGTAGGAGCTCCTACGAGCAGTACTTC.

The genes are TRBV4-1 and TRBJ1-5; the D gene is possibly TRBD1 (6 bases). This CDR3 is 19 amino acids long. CDR1 is MGHRA, CDR2 YSYEKL, per germline. The V end was cut by 2 bases, the J end by 1 base, with 21 bases between. CDR3 loop: CASSQRMLAGAGSNQPQHF. The CDR3 coding sequence is TGCGCCAGCAGCCAACGAATGTTGGCGGGGGCTGGCAGCAATCAGCCCCAGCATTTT.